This T cell receptor beta chain was identified during a study of T cell changes during pregnancy in multiple sclerosis. The CDR3 has 12 residues. This clone was picked up one time. Clones were read by immunoSEQ multiplex PCR, and TCRdb kept only the in-frame ones, dropping some. The table includes about 93,000 clones, 80% to 95% detected once. The chain couples TRBV21-1 to TRBJ1-1. TRBV21-1 is flagged as a pseudogene. The origin of this receptor is a female donor with multiple sclerosis, enrolled in a pregnancy study. The sequencing used peripheral blood, collected before pregnancy. This CDR3 is CASSKCDTEAFF. The CDR3 DNA sequence: TGTGCCAGCAGCAAATGCGACACTGAAGCTTTCTTT.